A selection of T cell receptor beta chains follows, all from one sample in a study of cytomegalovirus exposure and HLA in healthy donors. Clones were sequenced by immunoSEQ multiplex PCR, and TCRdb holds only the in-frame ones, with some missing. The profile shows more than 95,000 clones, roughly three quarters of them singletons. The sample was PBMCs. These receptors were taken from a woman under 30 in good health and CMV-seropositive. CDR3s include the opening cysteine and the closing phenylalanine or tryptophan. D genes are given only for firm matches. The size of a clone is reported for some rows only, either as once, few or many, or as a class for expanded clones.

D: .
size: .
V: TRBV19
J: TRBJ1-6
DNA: TGTGCCAGTAGTAAGGGGGACCCAAATTCACCCCTCCACTTT
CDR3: CASSKGDPNSPLHF

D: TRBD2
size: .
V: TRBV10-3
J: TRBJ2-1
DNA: TGTGCCACAGATAGCGGGGTGTACAATGAGCAGTTCTTC
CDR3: CATDSGVYNEQFF

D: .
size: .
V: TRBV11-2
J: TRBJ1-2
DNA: TGTGCCAGCAGCCTTCCGGGGGGCGCGGATGGCTACACCTTC
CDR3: CASSLPGGADGYTF

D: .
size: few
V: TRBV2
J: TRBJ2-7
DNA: TGTGCAGAAGGGGGAGGGAACGAGCAGTACTTC
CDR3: CAEGGGNEQYF

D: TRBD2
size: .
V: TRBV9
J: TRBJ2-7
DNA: TGTGCCAGCAGCCCCCGACGCGGGGGTTCCTACGAGCAGTACTTC
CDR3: CASSPRRGGSYEQYF

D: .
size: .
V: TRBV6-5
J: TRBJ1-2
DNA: TGTGCCAGCAGTTACTTACAAACGGGAGTCGATGGCTACACCTTC
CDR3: CASSYLQTGVDGYTF

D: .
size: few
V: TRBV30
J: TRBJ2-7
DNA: TGTGCCTGGAGTGACGGGAGTACTTACGAGCAGTACTTC
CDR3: CAWSDGSTYEQYF

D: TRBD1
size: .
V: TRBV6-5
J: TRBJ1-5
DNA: TGTGCCAGCAGCCTAGACAGGGATAGCAATCAGCCCCAGCATTTT
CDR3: CASSLDRDSNQPQHF

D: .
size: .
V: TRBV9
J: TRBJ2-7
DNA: TGTGCCAGCAGCCCATGGGGGACATCAGCCTCCTACGAGCAGTACTTC
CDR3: CASSPWGTSASYEQYF

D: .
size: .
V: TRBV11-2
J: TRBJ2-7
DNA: TGTGCCAGCAGCTTGGAAACGGGACTTAGAGCCGAGCAGTACTTC
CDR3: CASSLETGLRAEQYF

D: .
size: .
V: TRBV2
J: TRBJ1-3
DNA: TGTGCCAGTGTAAGGGGGTCTGGAAACACCATATATTTT
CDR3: CASVRGSGNTIYF

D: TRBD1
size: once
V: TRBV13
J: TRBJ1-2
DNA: TGTGCCAGCAGCCCAGACAGGGGGGGTGGCTACACCTTC
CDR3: CASSPDRGGGYTF

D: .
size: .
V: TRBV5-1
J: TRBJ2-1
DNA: TGCGCCAGCAGCTCTACTTATGGTGAGCAGTTCTTC
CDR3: CASSSTYGEQFF

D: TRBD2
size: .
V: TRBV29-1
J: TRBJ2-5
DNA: TGCAGCGTTGCTAGCGGGAGTTGGCTGGGGAGTGAGACCCAGTACTTC
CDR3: CSVASGSWLGSETQYF

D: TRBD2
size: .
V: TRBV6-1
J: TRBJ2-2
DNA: TGTGCCAGCAGAGCTAGCGGGGACACCGGGGAGCTGTTTTTT
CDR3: CASRASGDTGELFF

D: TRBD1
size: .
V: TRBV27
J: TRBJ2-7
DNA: TGTGCCAGCAGTCCCCCGGAGACAGGGTACGAGCAGTACTTC
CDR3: CASSPPETGYEQYF

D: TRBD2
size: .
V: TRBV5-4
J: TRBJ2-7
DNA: TGTGCCAGCAGCTCCCGACTAGCGGGAGCCTACGAGCAGTACTTC
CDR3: CASSSRLAGAYEQYF

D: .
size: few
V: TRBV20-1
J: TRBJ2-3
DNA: TGCAGTGCTACAGGGGCCGATACGCAGTATTTT
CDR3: CSATGADTQYF

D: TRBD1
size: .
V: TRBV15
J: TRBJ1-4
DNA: TGTGCCACCAGCAGAGCACCTCTGACAGGGCGGTCTAATGAAAAACTGTTTTTT
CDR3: CATSRAPLTGRSNEKLFF